The T cell receptor (beta chain) under discussion was sequenced for a study of regulatory T cells in long-lasting Graves disease. General study points: There was favoring of TRBV28, TRBJ1-2 and TRBJ2-5 in persistent disease.

CDR3 length: 16 residues. Germline trimming cut 6 bases from V and 0 bases from J; bases unmatched to any gene: 8. In germline, CDR1 is MNHNS, CDR2 SASEGT. The table lists this clonotype with many counts. Its antigen is unidentified. The time point: newly diagnosed GD, antithyroid drugs for less than 3 months. From PBMCs, RNA was extracted and then used to make the TCR library. CDR3 regions were amplified by Arm-PCR using iRepertoire HTBI primers to build TCR beta libraries. Original handling: Taken together, the samples had 50 to 70 TRBV and 13 to 15 TRBJ segments identified. One entry per CDR3 protein, called by TCRdb with MiXCR from the multiplex PCR reads. These V and J calls are TCRdb output, not the study's own analysis. Here the sample spans roughly 420,000 distinct CDR3 sequences, 16% being singletons. These data also featured in a second study, about T cells in Graves' hyperthyroidism and ophthalmopathy. As that report states: TCR CDR3 regions were first amplified by RT-PCR with HTBI primers.

The source material was peripheral blood mononuclear cells (PBMCs), sampled at new diagnosis, from a patient treated with antithyroid drugs. The TCR comes from a woman between 18 and 30 years old with Graves disease. The rearrangement uses TRBV6-1 and TRBJ1-3, with TRBD1 identical over 7 bases. The DNA of the CDR3 is TGTGCCAGCAGGATCCGGACAGGCAACTCTGGAAACACCATATATTTT. It encodes CASRIRTGNSGNTIYF.